The clone carrying this T cell receptor (beta chain) was seen more than once but under ten times. No progression to ophthalmopathy during 18 months of follow-up defined stable disease. It was uncontrolled infection, other autoimmune disease, pregnancy or lactation that excluded patients. This sample was included in a study of T cells in Graves' hyperthyroidism and ophthalmopathy. TCR beta CDR3 region amplification was performed from RNA transcripts. Initially, a first-round RT-PCR of the TCR CDR3 employed the HTBI primer set. MiXCR, applied by TCRdb to the multiplex PCR reads, yields one record per CDR3 protein. The table lists hundreds of thousands of distinct CDR3 sequences, 12% to 15% of them singletons, with about 9.4% in the top ten. The source is a woman aged 18-29 years with Graves' hyperthyroidism. Sequencing was done on a sample of blood.

The CDR3 sequence: CASSPHGGMMYEQYF. The CDR3 DNA reads as TGCGCCAGCAGCCCCCACGGGGGGATGATGTACGAGCAGTACTTC. J is TRBJ2-7 and V is TRBV4-1; 7 nucleotides line up with TRBD2. There are 15 residues in the CDR3. Trimming removed 4 bases from V and 4 bases from J; junction bases left unmatched: 10. Germline V gives CDR1 MGHRA, CDR2 YSYEKL.